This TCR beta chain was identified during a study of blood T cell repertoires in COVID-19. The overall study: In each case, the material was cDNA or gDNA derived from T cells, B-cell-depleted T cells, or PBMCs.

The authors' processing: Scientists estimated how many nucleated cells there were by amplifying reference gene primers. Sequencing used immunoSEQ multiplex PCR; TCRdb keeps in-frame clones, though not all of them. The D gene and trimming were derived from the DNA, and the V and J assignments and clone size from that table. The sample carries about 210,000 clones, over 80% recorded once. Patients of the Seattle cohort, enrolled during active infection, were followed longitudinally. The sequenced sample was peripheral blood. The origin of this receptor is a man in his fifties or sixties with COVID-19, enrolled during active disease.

The CDR3 sequence is CASSQGTPGQGIWNTEAFF. CDR3 in DNA: TGCGCCAGCAGCCAAGGAACTCCGGGACAGGGAATTTGGAACACTGAAGCTTTCTTT. V gene TRBV4-3 combines with J gene TRBJ1-1, with 9 bases identical to TRBD1. Unmatched junction bases numbered 13, after V lost 1 base and J lost 1 base. The CDR3 has 19 amino acids. Germline CDR1 reads LGHNA; CDR2 reads YSLEER.